This T cell receptor (beta chain) came from a study of shared clonotypes between healthy human individuals. General study findings and limits: Compared with clonotypes that all four donors shared, non-shared clonotypes had lower generation probabilities. Estimated clonotype richness was generally higher in naive than memory subsets.

With respect to this clone: The antigen is not known.

The repertoire was sequenced with immunoSEQ multiplex PCR; TCRdb's copy has only in-frame clones and lacks some. The data hold over a million clones, with nearly 99% observed a single time. The TCR comes from a man aged 25-40 years in good health. Material for sequencing was naive CD4+ T cells sorted from blood. Indicated subset: CD45RA+ positively selected.

CDR3 region: CASSSPGSGRNEQYF. Here the CDR3 DNA reads TGTGCCAGCAGTTCACCGGGGAGTGGTAGGAACGAGCAGTACTTC. The chain links TRBV27 to TRBJ2-7; possible D gene TRBD2, 5 bases. Germline CDR1 and CDR2: MNHEY and SMNVEV (reference sequence). With 4 bases removed from V and 5 bases from J, the gap between germline ends came to 18 bases. This CDR3 is 15 amino acids long.